The next 23 T cell receptor beta chains were all read from a single sample in a study of blood T cell repertoires in COVID-19 (dated by TCRdb to 2019 to 2021). The method behind the library was the immunoSEQ multiplex PCR assay. TCRdb stores this immuneACCESS table with in-frame sequences only. Part of the clones is absent; in the studies checked, under half of the shortfall reflects unresolved V genes, and no reason is known for the rest. This sample is represented by approximately 110,000 clones; 86% of them were singletons. Of the sample, roughly 5.4% falls within the top ten clones. Specimen: peripheral blood. These receptors originate from a human donor in a cohort sampled during active COVID-19.

J is TRBJ1-2 and V is TRBV5-1, with 12 bases aligning to TRBD1. Germline V gene sequence: CDR1 SGHRS, CDR2 YFSETQ. CDR3 length equals 17 residues. After removal of 1 base from V and 4 bases from J, the junction contained 8 bases not matched to a gene. CDR3 DNA: TGCGCCAGCAGCTTGCTGGGACAGGGGGCCCCGGGCTATGGCTACACCTTC. The encoded protein is CASSLLGQGAPGYGYTF.

In DNA form, the CDR3 reads TGTGCCAGCAGCTTGGCGGGGGAGCAGTACTTC. Its translation is CASSLAGEQYF. The gene calls are TRBV5-6 and TRBJ2-7, with D possibly being TRBD2 (5 bases). Germline CDR1 is SGHDT and CDR2 is YYEEEE. The CDR3 runs 11 residues. Trimming removed 0 bases from V and 7 bases from J, with 5 bases in between.

The J gene is TRBJ1-2, the V gene TRBV2, with 9 nucleotides matching TRBD1. J gave up 2 bases and V 5 bases, and 6 bases lay outside the gene matches. In germline, CDR1 is SNHLY, CDR2 FYNNEI. This CDR3 spans 15 amino acids. The CDR3 sequence: CASSPQTGGNYGYTF. As DNA, the CDR3 is TGTGCCAGCAGTCCACAGACAGGGGGGAACTATGGCTACACCTTC.

The table lists this clone with a few counts. The V and J genes are TRBV15 and TRBJ2-7; maybe TRBD2 (5 bases). The CDR3 length is 13 residues. Trimming shortened V by 2 bases and J by 1 base, and 6 bases separated the two germline ends. Germline CDR1 reads LNHNV; CDR2 reads YYDKDF (reference sequence). The CDR3 DNA follows: TGTGCCACCAGCAGAACGGGGTCCTACGAGCAGTACTTC. Protein sequence: CATSRTGSYEQYF.

This chain joins TRBV5-5 and TRBJ2-5, with TRBD2 matching over 15 bases. Germline V gene data show CDR1 as SGHKS and CDR2 as YYEKEE (reference sequence). This CDR3 region has 16 residues. After removal of 4 bases from V and 8 bases from J, the junction contained 9 bases not matched to a gene. The CDR3 is CASSPGLAGGSETQYF. The CDR3 bases are TGTGCCAGCAGCCCCGGACTAGCGGGAGGGTCCGAAACCCAGTACTTC.

This rearrangement joins TRBV6-6 to TRBJ2-6, with a possible D match to TRBD1 (6 bases). The CDR3 is 15 residues long. Germline V gene sequence: CDR1 MNHNY, CDR2 SVGAGI (reference sequence). Deletions cut 5 bases from V and 0 bases from J, with 8 bases between. The CDR3 spells CASSAQGSGANVLTF. The CDR3 DNA sequence: TGTGCCAGCAGTGCACAGGGCTCTGGGGCCAACGTCCTGACTTTC.

This chain connects TRBV5-8 to TRBJ2-1; perhaps TRBD1 as D (6 bases). CDR1 SGHTS and CDR2 YDEGEE come from the germline V gene. With 5 bases removed from V and 12 bases from J, the gap between germline ends came to 27 bases. CDR3 size: 16 residues. In DNA form, the CDR3 reads TGTGCCAGCAGATTTAAACAGGGACGATATACAATGAGGCAGTTCTTC. It codes for CASRFKQGRYTMRQFF.

The chain carries TRBV2 and TRBJ2-2, with 9 bases aligning to TRBD2. The CDR3 consists of 18 residues. From germline, CDR1 is SNHLY and CDR2 FYNNEI. V was pared by 5 bases and J by 5 bases, with 15 bases of the junction left unmatched. The CDR3 loop is CASSRPPSAGGGTGELFF. The CDR3 DNA follows: TGTGCCAGCAGTCGACCCCCCTCAGCGGGAGGTGGTACCGGGGAGCTGTTTTTT.

The gene calls are TRBV6-6 and TRBJ1-2; 7 nucleotides agree with TRBD1. Germline V lookup: CDR1 MNHNY, CDR2 SVGAGI (reference sequence). Trimming at V came to 4 bases and at J to 0 bases, leaving 2 bases not matched to a gene. The CDR3 has 14 residues. CDR3 sequence: CASSLQGTNYGYTF. Here the CDR3 DNA reads TGTGCCAGCAGTTTACAGGGGACTAACTATGGCTACACCTTC.

V is TRBV28 and J is TRBJ2-3, with TRBD2 as a possible D gene (6 bases). Trimming removed 5 bases at V and 2 bases at J, with 11 bases between. The CDR3 is made up of 14 amino acids. Germline values: CDR1 MDHEN, CDR2 SYDVKM. CDR3 DNA sequence: TGTGCCAGCAGTATAAGCGGGCACACAGATACGCAGTATTTT. Its protein is CASSISGHTDTQYF. The full variable domain, its missing parts supplied by reference TRBV28 and TRBJ2-3, is DVKVTQSSRYLVKRTGEKVFLECVQDMDHENMFWYRQDPGLGLRLIYFSYDVKMKEKGDIPEGYSVSREKKERFSLILESASTNQTSMYLCASSISGHTDTQYFGPGTRLTVL.

The chain employs TRBV18 and TRBJ2-3, with a tentative D call TRBD2 (6 bases). Trimming pared 6 bases from V and 1 base from J, leaving 17 bases between. CDR1 and CDR2 (germline): KGHSH, LQKENI. The CDR3 totals 16 residues. The CDR3 nucleotides read TGTGCCAGCTCGCGCCCGGGTAGCGGTCGCACAGATACGCAGTATTTT. Translating gives CASSRPGSGRTDTQYF.

The chain employs TRBV7-6 and TRBJ2-3; 8 bases line up with TRBD2. This CDR3 comprises 15 residues. Trimming removed 4 bases from V and 2 bases from J; junction bases left unmatched: 5. Germline V gene data show CDR1 as SGHVS and CDR2 as FNYEAQ. CDR3: CASSSAGGPTDTQYF. Here the CDR3 DNA reads TGTGCCAGCAGCTCTGCGGGAGGACCCACAGATACGCAGTATTTT.

This chain connects TRBV5-1 to TRBJ2-6; 7 bases agree with TRBD1. In germline, CDR1 is SGHRS, CDR2 YFSETQ. The junction had 7 bases not matched to a gene; V was cut back by 1 base and J by 0 bases. The CDR3 contains 18 residues. In DNA form, the CDR3 reads TGCGCCAGCAGCTTGCGGGACAGCCCAACCTCTGGGGCCAACGTCCTGACTTTC. Protein: CASSLRDSPTSGANVLTF.

In this sample, this clone turned up once. This rearrangement joins TRBV9 to TRBJ2-7; D not certain. The CDR3 has 13 amino acids. CDR1 SGDLS and CDR2 YYNGEE come from the germline V gene. Trimming took off 1 base at V and 2 bases at J, with 7 bases between the two ends. The CDR3 reads CASSVSGTYEQYF. The CDR3 nucleotides read TGTGCCAGCAGCGTATCAGGAACCTACGAGCAGTACTTC.

CDR3 loop: CASSSRAGVDEQYF. In DNA, the CDR3 is TGTGCCAGCAGCTCAAGGGCGGGAGTTGATGAGCAGTACTTC. The genes are TRBV7-8 and TRBJ2-7; 7 positions match TRBD2. After removal of 4 bases from V and 7 bases from J, the junction contained 10 bases not matched to a gene. This CDR3 region has 14 residues. Germline V gene data show CDR1 as SGHVS and CDR2 as FQNEAQ.

The chain links TRBV2 to TRBJ2-1; D possibly corresponds to TRBD1 (6 bases). V lost 9 bases and J lost 0, with 9 bases in between. Per germline, CDR1 SNHLY and CDR2 FYNNEI. This CDR3 comprises 13 residues. CDR3 loop: CARGGSSYNEQFF. In DNA, the CDR3 is TGTGCCAGAGGGGGTAGCTCCTACAATGAGCAGTTCTTC.

The chain is built from TRBV5-1 and TRBJ2-1; TRBD2 matches at 11 bases. V lost 4 bases to trimming and J lost 2 bases; unmatched junction nucleotides: 5. The CDR3 is 16 residues long. CDR1 and CDR2 (germline): SGHRS, YFSETQ. The CDR3 region has the DNA TGCGCCAGCAGCCTGGTTAGCGGGAGGGCCTACAATGAGCAGTTCTTC. Protein product: CASSLVSGRAYNEQFF. Full variable domain (outside the CDR3, taken from reference TRBV5-1 and TRBJ2-1): KAGVTQTPRYLIKTRGQQVTLSCSPISGHRSVSWYQQTPGQGLQFLFEYFSETQRNKGNFPGRFSGRQFSNSRSEMNVSTLELGDSALYLCASSLVSGRAYNEQFFGPGTRLTVL.

The chain joins TRBV2 to TRBJ2-3; D is uncertain. The V end lost 6 bases, the J end lost 0 bases, and 19 bases lay between the germline ends. The CDR3 loop spans 17 amino acids. Germline loops: CDR1 SNHLY, CDR2 FYNNEI. The CDR3 DNA is TGTGCCAGCAGCCCCAACGGTCGGAGCTCTAGCACAGATACGCAGTATTTT. Translation gives CASSPNGRSSSTDTQYF.

The chain uses TRBV11-2 and TRBJ2-7; TRBD1 is a possible D gene (5 bases). The CDR3 runs 15 residues. CDR1 SGHAT and CDR2 FQNNGV come from the germline V gene. V was shortened by 7 bases and J by 0 bases, with 16 bases between the two germline ends. This CDR3 is CASNPGWGSSYEQYF. CDR3 sequence (DNA): TGTGCCAGCAACCCAGGGTGGGGTAGCTCCTACGAGCAGTACTTC.

This clone appeared a few times. The chain has TRBV6-1 and TRBJ2-1, with a possible D match to TRBD1 (5 bases). Trimming cost V 1 base and J 4 bases, with 11 bases left between them. CDR3 length: 15 residues. Per the germline V gene, CDR1 is MNHNS and CDR2 is SASEGT. In DNA, the CDR3 is TGTGCCAGCAGTGAAGATGGTGGGGCGTACAATGAGCAGTTCTTC. This gives the protein CASSEDGGAYNEQFF.

The rearrangement uses TRBV15 and TRBJ2-5; 9 positions agree with TRBD1. Germline values: CDR1 LNHNV, CDR2 YYDKDF (reference sequence). The V segment lost 0 bases and the J segment 5 bases; nucleotides outside the gene matches: 10. The CDR3 loop spans 17 amino acids. The CDR3 nucleotides read TGTGCCACCAGCAGAGATCTCGGACAGGGGTACGGGGAGACCCAGTACTTC. Translation: CATSRDLGQGYGETQYF.

This clone was observed a single time. The chain recombines TRBV30 with TRBJ2-7, with 8 bases lining up with TRBD1. The germline V gene encodes CDR1 GTSNPN and CDR2 SVGIG (reference sequence). V lost 3 bases and J lost 2; bases outside the gene matches: 6. The CDR3 runs 14 residues. Here the CDR3 reads CAWRPGQGPYEQYF. Here the CDR3 DNA reads TGTGCCTGGAGGCCCGGACAGGGCCCCTACGAGCAGTACTTC. The entire variable domain, with the rest obtained from reference TRBV30 and TRBJ2-7, is as follows: SQTIHQWPATLVQPVGSPLSLECTVEGTSNPNLYWYRQAAGRGLQLLFYSVGIGQISSEVPQNLSASRPQDRQFILSSKKLLLSDSGFYLCAWRPGQGPYEQYFGPGTRLTVT.

The chain couples TRBV5-1 to TRBJ1-2, with a tentative D call TRBD1 (6 bases). The germline CDR1 and CDR2 sequences are SGHRS and YFSETQ. The CDR3 extends over 14 amino acids. The V and J ends lost 0 bases and 4 bases respectively, with 10 bases between them. The CDR3 protein is CASSLEGQTYGYTF. CDR3 in DNA: TGCGCCAGCAGCTTGGAAGGACAGACCTATGGCTACACCTTC. Full variable domain (missing parts from reference TRBV5-1 and TRBJ1-2): KAGVTQTPRYLIKTRGQQVTLSCSPISGHRSVSWYQQTPGQGLQFLFEYFSETQRNKGNFPGRFSGRQFSNSRSEMNVSTLELGDSALYLCASSLEGQTYGYTFGSGTRLTVV.